These 31 T cell receptor beta chains originate from one sample sequenced in a study of T cell responses to AZD1222 COVID-19 vaccine. TCRdb keeps only in-frame clones here, not all; method: immunoSEQ multiplex PCR. Here the sample spans 250,000 to 300,000 clones, 94% being singletons. The sample here was peripheral blood, taken 28 days after the second AZD1222 dose. The source of these receptors is an adult who received the AZD1222 COVID-19 vaccine.

The chain uses TRBV7-6 and TRBJ1-4; D gene ambiguous. Trimming took off 4 bases at V and 2 bases at J, with 14 bases between the two ends. CDR1 is SGHVS, CDR2 FNYEAQ, per germline. The CDR3 extends over 16 amino acids. CDR3 sequence reads: CASSSITGRTNEKLFF. The DNA of the CDR3 is TGTGCCAGCAGCTCTATAACGGGGAGGACTAATGAAAAACTGTTTTTT.

The V call is TRBV30, the J call TRBJ1-2; unclear D gene. The CDR3 spans 12 residues. The V gene lost 3 bases and the J gene lost 4 bases, with 9 bases spanning the gap. CDR1 GTSNPN and CDR2 SVGIG come from the germline V gene (reference sequence). The CDR3 DNA reads as TGTGCCTGGAGGGTAGCCCTCTATGGCTACACCTTC. This translates into CAWRVALYGYTF.

A single count supports this clone. The chain has TRBV18 and TRBJ2-5, with a weak D call TRBD2 (6 bases). Germline V gene data show CDR1 as KGHSH and CDR2 as LQKENI. V was clipped by 3 bases and J by 2 bases, with 13 bases between them. The CDR3 is 15 amino acids. The CDR3 nucleotides read TGTGCCAGCTCACCTCCGGGACTCATGCAAGAGACCCAGTACTTC. It translates to CASSPPGLMQETQYF.

This chain connects TRBV19 to TRBJ2-2; weak D call: TRBD1 (6 bases). Trimming removed 6 bases from V and 5 bases from J, with 19 bases in between. CDR3 length: 16 residues. Germline V gene lookup returns CDR1 LNHDA and CDR2 SQIVND (reference sequence). Written as DNA, the CDR3 is TGTGCCAGTAGCCCCATCCGGGACATCAGTACCGGGGAGCTGTTTTTT. It codes for CASSPIRDISTGELFF.

This chain uses TRBV28 with TRBJ2-1; 10 bases match TRBD2. The J segment lost 4 bases and the V segment lost 9 bases, leaving 9 bases of the junction unmatched. The CDR3 extends over 15 amino acids. The germline V gene encodes CDR1 MDHEN and CDR2 SYDVKM. In DNA form, the CDR3 reads TGTGCCAGTACCGGGGCTAGCGGGGGTTACAATGAGCAGTTCTTC. Translated, it gives CASTGASGGYNEQFF.

This rearrangement joins TRBV29-1 to TRBJ2-7; D possibly uses TRBD1 or TRBD2 (5 bases each). Trimming removed 3 bases from V and 0 bases from J, with 6 bases in between. This CDR3 region has 12 residues. The germline V gene has CDR1 SQVTM and CDR2 ANQGSEA. CDR3 sequence reads: CSVEGVSYEQYF. The CDR3 DNA reads TGCAGCGTTGAGGGGGTCTCCTACGAGCAGTACTTC.

This chain links TRBV5-1 with TRBJ2-3; D possibly corresponds to TRBD1 (6 bases). Germline V gene lookup returns CDR1 SGHRS and CDR2 YFSETQ. The CDR3 is made up of 14 amino acids. V lost 3 bases and J 1 base, leaving 9 bases between the germline ends. For the CDR3, the DNA is TGCGCCAGCAGCTCCCACAGGGGCACAGATACGCAGTATTTT. It yields the protein CASSSHRGTDTQYF.

This clone has only one observation. This chain links TRBV19 with TRBJ2-7; perhaps TRBD1 as D (6 bases). The CDR3 sequence is 15 residues long. Germline values: CDR1 LNHDA, CDR2 SQIVND (reference sequence). V shed 1 base and J shed 2 bases, with 12 bases lying between them. In DNA, the CDR3 is TGTGCCAGTAGTATAGCGGTAGGGGGTCCCTACGAGCAGTACTTC. Residues: CASSIAVGGPYEQYF.

This rearrangement joins TRBV6-1 to TRBJ1-5; no reliable D call. Germline V gene sequence: CDR1 MNHNS, CDR2 SASEGT. There are 13 residues in the CDR3. Trimming took off 3 bases at V and 9 bases at J, with 12 bases between the two ends. The CDR3 nucleotides are TGTGCCAGCAGTGATTGGGAAGGAGGGCCCCAGCATTTT. Its protein product is CASSDWEGGPQHF.

The genes are TRBV5-5 and TRBJ1-6; D possibly corresponds to TRBD1 (5 bases). The germline V gene encodes CDR1 SGHKS and CDR2 YYEKEE (reference sequence). The ends were cut back, 4 bases at V and 8 bases at J, with 10 bases in the middle. The CDR3 sequence is 13 residues long. The CDR3, as DNA: TGTGCCAGCAGCACGGGGCCAGATTCACCCCTCCACTTT. Its translation: CASSTGPDSPLHF.

The chain has TRBV19 and TRBJ2-2; 10 bases match TRBD2. The CDR3 totals 14 residues. Unmatched junction bases numbered 4, after V lost 7 bases and J lost 5 bases. The germline CDR1 and CDR2 sequences are LNHDA and SQIVND (reference sequence). The CDR3 protein is CASTSGGGTGELFF. The CDR3 bases are TGTGCCAGTACTAGCGGGGGAGGGACCGGGGAGCTGTTTTTT.

The rearrangement uses TRBV19 and TRBJ1-1; the D gene is possibly TRBD1 (6 bases). The germline gives CDR1 LNHDA, CDR2 SQIVND (reference sequence). The CDR3 extends over 15 amino acids. Trimming left V 5 bases short and J 1 base short, with 14 bases between. For the CDR3, the DNA is TGTGCCAGTAGTTTCACCGGACAGCAGAACACTGAAGCTTTCTTT. Protein: CASSFTGQQNTEAFF.

The chain links TRBV7-2 to TRBJ1-2; TRBD1 agrees at 10 bases. The CDR3 has 15 residues. CDR1 SGHTA and CDR2 FQGNSA come from the germline V gene. V trimming: 5 bases; J trimming: 4 bases; junction bases outside the gene matches: 7. The chain's CDR3 is CASSADRGRGYGYTF. The CDR3 DNA reads as TGTGCCAGCAGCGCAGACAGGGGGCGCGGCTATGGCTACACCTTC.

The V call is TRBV7-2, the J call TRBJ1-1; D remains unclear. Germline CDR1 and CDR2: SGHTA and FQGNSA. CDR3 length: 14 amino acids. V lost 5 bases and J lost 1, with 11 bases in between. CDR3 sequence: CASSPWGGNTEAFF. The CDR3 nucleotides are TGTGCCAGCAGCCCCTGGGGTGGGAACACTGAAGCTTTCTTT.

The chain employs TRBV28 and TRBJ1-1; tentative D call: TRBD1 (6 bases). CDR1 and CDR2 from the germline V gene are MDHEN and SYDVKM. The V end was cut by 6 bases, the J end by 6 bases, with 20 bases between. CDR3 length equals 15 residues. CDR3 loop: CASSPGGGSRAEAFF. The DNA for the CDR3 is TGTGCCAGCAGCCCCGGGGGGGGCTCGAGAGCTGAAGCTTTCTTT.

J is TRBJ2-1 and V is TRBV5-1; D gene unclear. V was shortened by 0 bases and J by 5 bases, with 9 bases between the two germline ends. CDR3 length equals 14 residues. Per germline, CDR1 SGHRS and CDR2 YFSETQ. CDR3 nucleotides: TGCGCCAGCAGCTTGGGGACCGCCAACAATGAGCAGTTCTTC. Protein product: CASSLGTANNEQFF.

The V and J genes are TRBV11-2 and TRBJ2-7; 9 bases map to TRBD2. The CDR3 has 15 residues. Trimming removed 5 bases from V and 3 bases from J; junction bases left unmatched: 8. Germline V lookup: CDR1 SGHAT, CDR2 FQNNGV. The CDR3 here is CASSPGSSGNYEQYF. CDR3 DNA sequence: TGTGCCAGCAGCCCAGGGTCTAGCGGGAACTACGAGCAGTACTTC.

The V call is TRBV24-1, the J call TRBJ1-1, with D tentatively TRBD1 (5 bases). V lost 12 bases and J 1 base, leaving 11 bases between the germline ends. Germline CDR1 and CDR2: KGHDR and SFDVKD. The CDR3 is 12 residues long. The CDR3 DNA sequence: TGTGCCCCGAGGGGAGAGAACACTGAAGCTTTCTTT. This sequence encodes CAPRGENTEAFF.

Note on this clone: At the DNA level, this CDR3 is encoded by other sequences in the same sample as well. The chain carries TRBV5-1 and TRBJ2-2, with 7 bases fitting TRBD2. Looked up from germline, CDR1 is SGHRS and CDR2 is YFSETQ. The J segment lost 1 base and the V segment lost 0 bases, leaving 0 bases of the junction unmatched. CDR3 length: 15 residues. CDR3 nucleotides: TGCGCCAGCAGCTTGGGCGGGAGGAACACCGGGGAGCTGTTTTTT. Translating gives CASSLGGRNTGELFF.

This rearrangement joins TRBV28 to TRBJ2-1; the D gene is possibly TRBD1 (5 bases). CDR1 and CDR2 from the germline V gene are MDHEN and SYDVKM. The CDR3 extends over 16 amino acids. V lost 5 bases, J lost 0 bases, and 14 bases lay in between. The CDR3 sequence: CASSGFQGSSYNEQFF. The CDR3, as DNA: TGTGCCAGCAGTGGCTTTCAGGGAAGCTCCTACAATGAGCAGTTCTTC. Complete variable domain (other parts from reference TRBV28 and TRBJ2-1): DVKVTQSSRYLVKRTGEKVFLECVQDMDHENMFWYRQDPGLGLRLIYFSYDVKMKEKGDIPEGYSVSREKKERFSLILESASTNQTSMYLCASSGFQGSSYNEQFFGPGTRLTVL.

The chain has TRBV28 and TRBJ2-6; D is uncertain. CDR1 and CDR2 (germline): MDHEN, SYDVKM. Trimming stripped 6 bases from V and 0 bases from J, with 12 bases between. The CDR3 is made up of 16 amino acids. DNA for the CDR3: TGTGCCAGCAGACAACAGACCTTCTCTGGGGCCAACGTCCTGACTTTC. It is translated as CASRQQTFSGANVLTF. The full variable domain, in which reference TRBV28 and TRBJ2-6 provide the parts outside the CDR3, is DVKVTQSSRYLVKRTGEKVFLECVQDMDHENMFWYRQDPGLGLRLIYFSYDVKMKEKGDIPEGYSVSREKKERFSLILESASTNQTSMYLCASRQQTFSGANVLTFGAGSRLTVL.

The rearrangement uses TRBV11-1 and TRBJ1-4; 8 bases map to TRBD1. The germline V gene has CDR1 SGHAT and CDR2 FQDESV (reference sequence). The CDR3 consists of 15 residues. Trimming cost V 5 bases and J 2 bases; bases outside gene matches: 4. This CDR3 is CASSKRQGTNEKLFF. The CDR3 region has the DNA TGTGCCAGCAGCAAAAGACAGGGGACTAATGAAAAACTGTTTTTT.

V usage is TRBV28 and J usage is TRBJ1-5; D gene unclear. The germline V gene encodes CDR1 MDHEN and CDR2 SYDVKM. Deletions cut 6 bases from V and 5 bases from J, with 20 bases between. The CDR3 sequence is 16 residues long. The CDR3 loop is CASSRFHTGFHQPQHF. The CDR3 coding sequence is TGTGCCAGCAGCCGGTTTCATACCGGGTTCCATCAGCCCCAGCATTTT.

Details on this clone: At one boundary the junction diverges from the germline segment, which might be a read error. CDR3 sequence: CASSLDGGRNTEAFF. The CDR3 nucleotides read TGTGCCAGCAGTTTAGACGGAGGGAGGAACACTGAAGCTTTCTTT. The chain links TRBV7-6 to TRBJ1-1; D ambiguous. CDR3 length: 15 amino acids. In germline, CDR1 is SGHVS, CDR2 FNYEAQ.

V gene TRBV5-1 combines with J gene TRBJ1-1; the D gene is possibly TRBD1 (5 bases). The CDR3 covers 14 residues. CDR1 is SGHRS and CDR2 is YFSETQ in the germline V gene. V shed 6 bases and J shed 5 bases, with 17 bases lying between them. CDR3 residues: CASKQGPGTTEAFF. The CDR3 DNA is TGCGCCAGCAAGCAGGGCCCTGGGACTACTGAAGCTTTCTTT.

V and J are TRBV20-1 and TRBJ1-5, with D unclear. V was clipped by 3 bases and J by 5 bases, with 8 bases between them. This CDR3 spans 12 amino acids. Germline V CDR1 and CDR2: DFQATT, SNEGSKA (reference sequence). CDR3 protein: CSASRADQPQHF. Written as DNA, the CDR3 is TGCAGTGCTAGTAGGGCAGATCAGCCCCAGCATTTT.

This rearrangement joins TRBV18 to TRBJ1-6; 7 positions agree with TRBD1. The junction had 8 bases not matched to a gene; V was cut back by 6 bases and J by 0 bases. Per the germline V gene, CDR1 is KGHSH and CDR2 is LQKENI. The CDR3 consists of 17 residues. In DNA, the CDR3 is TGTGCCAGCTCCCGGTCGAGGGGGCACTCCTATAATTCACCCCTCCACTTT. This gives the protein CASSRSRGHSYNSPLHF.

The chain employs TRBV14 and TRBJ1-2; D gene unclear. This CDR3 region has 17 residues. V lost 0 bases to trimming and J lost 0 bases, with 14 bases between them. Per germline, CDR1 SGHDN and CDR2 FVKESK. The CDR3: CASSQDLAGVTNYGYTF. The CDR3, as DNA: TGTGCCAGCAGCCAAGATCTAGCGGGAGTAACTAACTATGGCTACACCTTC. Together with reference TRBV14 and TRBJ1-2, the CDR3 gives the full variable domain: EAGVTQFPSHSVIEKGQTVTLRCDPISGHDNLYWYRRVMGKEIKFLLHFVKESKQDESGMPNNRFLAERTGGTYSTLKVQPAELEDSGVYFCASSQDLAGVTNYGYTFGSGTRLTVV.

This chain joins TRBV6-5 and TRBJ1-2; 7 nucleotides agree with TRBD1. Germline CDR1 is MNHEY and CDR2 is SVGAGI. CDR3 length: 15 amino acids. V shed 3 bases and J 0 bases; nucleotides not matched to a gene: 4. CDR3 coding DNA: TGTGCCAGCAGTTATGACAGGGAAGCTAACTATGGCTACACCTTC. Translating gives CASSYDREANYGYTF.

The chain recombines TRBV7-9 with TRBJ1-5; the match to TRBD1 covers 10 bases. This CDR3 has 15 amino acids. Germline V lookup: CDR1 SEHNR, CDR2 FQNEAQ (reference sequence). V shed 5 bases, J shed 6 bases, and the junction held 7 bases outside the gene matches. CDR3 sequence reads: CASSPEGQGSQPQHF. CDR3 sequence (DNA): TGTGCCAGCAGCCCCGAGGGACAGGGGAGTCAGCCCCAGCATTTT.

This clone appeared once. V usage is TRBV19 and J usage is TRBJ2-7; possibly TRBD1 for D (5 bases). In germline, CDR1 is LNHDA, CDR2 SQIVND (reference sequence). The CDR3 is 14 amino acids. V lost 3 bases to trimming and J lost 6 bases, with 15 bases between them. Here the CDR3 DNA reads TGTGCCAGTAGTATCGAAGGCAGGGCCGGCGAGCAGTACTTC. Its protein product is CASSIEGRAGEQYF.